The rows below give T cell receptor beta chains drawn from one sample of a study of human T cells and chemical hapten exposure. TCRdb fed the RACE reads into MiXCR, producing one record per CDR3 protein. Found here are 150,000 to 200,000 distinct CDR3 sequences, about 25% of them singletons; the top ten hold 2% to 2.5%. The source was whole blood, collected in connection with sensitization to the hapten diphenylcyclopropenone (DPC). These receptors all come from a woman in her thirties or forties with alopecia areata. Some clones in this sample may be carry-over from other donors' samples. Both conserved end residues are part of each CDR3. D genes are given only for firm matches. The size entry is marked missing in some rows and otherwise reads once, few, many or a size class.

>.|few|TRBJ2-3|TRBV29-1|15
CSSSGGESITDTQYF
TGCAGCTCCTCTGGGGGAGAGTCCATCACAGATACGCAGTATTTT
>.|few|TRBJ1-4|TRBV20-1|14
CSATKTVEDEKLFF
TGCAGTGCTACCAAGACGGTGGAGGATGAAAAACTGTTTTTT
>TRBD1|.|TRBJ1-2|TRBV18|13
CASSQGAVYGYTF
TGTGCCAGCTCACAGGGGGCTGTGTATGGCTACACCTTC
>.|.|TRBJ2-5|TRBV7-9|14
CASSLLSLPETQYF
TGTGCCAGCAGCCTCCTATCATTACCAGAGACCCAGTACTTC
>.|.|TRBJ2-3|TRBV20-1|11
CSASPTDTQYF
TGCAGTGCAAGCCCCACAGATACGCAGTATTTT
>TRBD2|few|TRBJ2-7|TRBV20-1|14
CSARTSGFSYEQYF
TGCAGTGCGCGGACTAGCGGTTTCTCCTACGAGCAGTACTTC
>TRBD1|.|TRBJ2-1|TRBV7-2|14
CASSFFTGGNEQFF
TGTGCCAGCAGCTTCTTTACAGGGGGCAATGAGCAGTTCTTC
>.|few|TRBJ2-5|TRBV24-1|14
CATSAWRTEETQYF
TGTGCCACCAGCGCGTGGCGGACAGAAGAGACCCAGTACTTC
>.|.|TRBJ2-5|TRBV29-1|12
CSVEGGLETQYF
TGCAGCGTTGAGGGGGGTTTGGAGACCCAGTACTTC
>TRBD1|.|TRBJ1-6|TRBV7-8|17
CASSLSTGRLNNSPLHF
TGTGCCAGCAGCCTATCGACAGGGCGCTTAAATAATTCACCCCTCCACTTT
>.|few|TRBJ2-2|TRBV20-1|15
CSAKDLRANTGELFF
TGCAGTGCCAAGGACCTACGAGCGAACACCGGGGAGCTGTTTTTT
>.|.|TRBJ2-7|TRBV12-3/TRBV12-4|12
CASSGQNYEQYF
TGTGCCAGCAGTGGACAGAACTACGAGCAGTACTTC
>.|.|TRBJ2-7|TRBV5-5|13
CASSLEATYEQYF
TGTGCCAGCAGCTTGGAGGCAACCTACGAGCAGTACTTC
>.|.|TRBJ2-3|TRBV7-2|15
CASSQTVGPADTQYF
TGTGCCAGCAGCCAGACAGTGGGACCTGCAGATACGCAGTATTTT
>.|few|TRBJ1-6|TRBV6-1|16
CASKFMGSSYNSPLHF
TGTGCCAGCAAGTTCATGGGGAGCTCCTATAATTCACCCCTCCACTTT
>.|few|TRBJ1-5|TRBV7-2|15
CASSLAYIGNQPQHF
TGTGCCAGCAGCTTAGCTTATATTGGGAATCAGCCCCAGCATTTT
>.|few|TRBJ2-1|TRBV7-3|15
CASSLGTSSYNEQFF
TGTGCCAGCAGCTTAGGGACATCATCCTACAATGAGCAGTTCTTC
>TRBD1|few|TRBJ2-5|TRBV7-9|15
CASTRGLILQETQYF
TGTGCCAGTACCAGGGGGCTAATACTCCAAGAGACCCAGTACTTC
>TRBD2|.|TRBJ2-1|TRBV12-3/TRBV12-4|12
CASSSGAGGVFF
TGTGCCAGCAGTTCCGGAGCGGGAGGGGTGTTCTTC
>TRBD2|few|TRBJ2-3|TRBV5-1|16
CASSLVVSGSTDTQYF
TGCGCCAGCAGCTTGGTCGTTAGCGGGAGCACAGATACGCAGTATTTT
>TRBD1|.|TRBJ2-7|TRBV28|16
CASSLIGTAFSYEQYF
TGTGCCAGCAGTTTAATCGGGACAGCGTTCTCCTACGAGCAGTACTTC
>.|.|TRBJ1-5|TRBV10-3|14
CAISDAGTTQPQHF
TGTGCCATCAGTGACGCGGGGACAACTCAGCCCCAGCATTTT
>.|.|TRBJ1-5|TRBV5-1|14
CASSFDGSNQPQHF
TGCGCCAGCAGCTTCGACGGTAGCAATCAGCCCCAGCATTTT
>TRBD1|few|TRBJ2-3|TRBV12-3/TRBV12-4|15
CASSFRAGGADTQYF
TGTGCCAGCAGTTTTAGGGCAGGGGGTGCAGATACGCAGTATTTT
>TRBD1|many|TRBJ2-7|TRBV28|13
CASRGTGAHEQYF
TGTGCCAGCAGAGGGACAGGGGCCCACGAGCAGTACTTC
>.|.|TRBJ2-4|TRBV7-2|14
CASSPTRPGGIQYF
TGTGCCAGCAGCCCCACTCGCCCCGGCGGGATTCAGTACTTC
>.|few|TRBJ2-6|TRBV28|16
CASSPTPSAGANVLTF
TGTGCCAGCAGTCCGACCCCGTCCGCTGGGGCCAACGTCCTGACTTTC
>.|.|TRBJ2-1|TRBV7-2|14
CASSLRVNYNEQFF
TGTGCCAGCAGCTTACGAGTCAACTACAATGAGCAGTTCTTC
>TRBD2|.|TRBJ2-7|TRBV7-9|15
CASSSTGLAGYEQYF
TGTGCCAGCAGCTCGACCGGACTAGCGGGATACGAGCAGTACTTC
>.|.|TRBJ2-2|TRBV29-1|13
CSVDASNTGELFF
TGCAGCGTCGACGCTTCGAACACCGGGGAGCTGTTTTTT
>.|few|TRBJ2-7|TRBV6-5|14
CASRDPNRGYEQYF
TGTGCCAGCAGAGACCCTAACAGAGGATACGAGCAGTACTTC